The rows below give T cell receptor beta chains drawn from one sample of a study of blood T cell repertoires in COVID-19. Libraries were prepared by immunoSEQ multiplex PCR; TCRdb keeps only in-frame clonotypes and omits some of them. The repertoire holds 88,000 or so clones, with 86% as singletons. Input material: peripheral blood. The receptors come from a man aged 55 to 70 with acute or convalescent COVID-19. Both conserved end residues are part of each CDR3. A D gene is named only where the DNA matches it firmly. Only part of the rows carry a size: once, few, many, or a class if the clone is expanded.

d_gene: .; abundance: .; len: 13; j_gene: TRBJ2-7; v_gene: TRBV20-1; CDR3aa: CSASLWSSYEQYF; CDR3nt: TGCAGTGCTAGTCTATGGAGCTCCTACGAGCAGTACTTC
d_gene: TRBD1; abundance: .; len: 14; j_gene: TRBJ2-2; v_gene: TRBV19; CDR3aa: CASSGTGYTGELFF; CDR3nt: TGTGCCAGTAGCGGGACAGGGTACACCGGGGAGCTGTTTTTT
d_gene: TRBD2; abundance: .; len: 15; j_gene: TRBJ2-1; v_gene: TRBV10-1; CDR3aa: CATGGRGTSPHEQFF; CDR3nt: TGCGCCACGGGGGGGAGGGGAACTTCCCCCCATGAGCAGTTCTTC
d_gene: .; abundance: .; len: 13; j_gene: TRBJ1-1; v_gene: TRBV7-9; CDR3aa: CASSLSGLGEAFF; CDR3nt: TGTGCCAGCAGCTTATCAGGGCTGGGAGAAGCTTTCTTT
d_gene: TRBD2; abundance: .; len: 16; j_gene: TRBJ2-5; v_gene: TRBV11-2; CDR3aa: CASSGQVRLAGETQYF; CDR3nt: TGTGCCAGCAGCGGCCAGGTCCGACTAGCGGGAGAGACCCAGTACTTC
d_gene: .; abundance: .; len: 14; j_gene: TRBJ2-7; v_gene: TRBV19; CDR3aa: CASSISWSSYEQYF; CDR3nt: TGTGCCAGTAGTATATCTTGGAGCTCCTACGAGCAGTACTTC
d_gene: .; abundance: .; len: 14; j_gene: TRBJ2-1; v_gene: TRBV9; CDR3aa: CASSAGTTYNEQFF; CDR3nt: TGTGCCAGCAGCGCCGGGACAACTTACAATGAGCAGTTCTTC
d_gene: TRBD2; abundance: .; len: 17; j_gene: TRBJ2-5; v_gene: TRBV9; CDR3aa: CASSPGTSGRIKETQYF; CDR3nt: TGTGCCAGCAGCCCCGGGACTAGCGGGAGGATCAAGGAGACCCAGTACTTC
d_gene: .; abundance: .; len: 17; j_gene: TRBJ1-6; v_gene: TRBV19; CDR3aa: CASSIERKSSYNSPLHF; CDR3nt: TGTGCCAGTAGTATAGAGCGGAAAAGCTCCTATAATTCACCCCTCCACTTT
d_gene: .; abundance: .; len: 12; j_gene: TRBJ2-2; v_gene: TRBV4-3; CDR3aa: CASSWTVGELFF; CDR3nt: TGCGCCAGCAGCTGGACAGTCGGGGAGCTGTTTTTT
d_gene: .; abundance: .; len: 13; j_gene: TRBJ1-5; v_gene: TRBV6-1; CDR3aa: CASCESRGQPQHF; CDR3nt: TGTGCCAGCTGTGAGAGTAGGGGGCAGCCCCAGCATTTT
d_gene: .; abundance: .; len: 13; j_gene: TRBJ2-1; v_gene: TRBV9; CDR3aa: CASSAGEYNEQFF; CDR3nt: TGTGCCAGCAGCGCCGGGGAATACAATGAGCAGTTCTTC
d_gene: .; abundance: once; len: 13; j_gene: TRBJ2-1; v_gene: TRBV19; CDR3aa: CASSSVARNEQFF; CDR3nt: TGTGCCAGTAGTTCGGTAGCGCGCAATGAGCAGTTCTTC
d_gene: .; abundance: .; len: 15; j_gene: TRBJ2-1; v_gene: TRBV6-2/TRBV6-3; CDR3aa: CASSQRGRRYNEQFF; CDR3nt: TGTGCCAGCAGTCAAAGGGGTCGTCGCTACAATGAGCAGTTCTTC
d_gene: TRBD1; abundance: .; len: 14; j_gene: TRBJ2-7; v_gene: TRBV9; CDR3aa: CASSVGDRAYEQYF; CDR3nt: TGTGCCAGCAGCGTAGGGGACAGGGCCTACGAGCAGTACTTC
d_gene: .; abundance: .; len: 11; j_gene: TRBJ1-2; v_gene: TRBV7-9; CDR3aa: CASSINYGYTF; CDR3nt: TGTGCCAGCAGCATAAACTATGGCTACACCTTC
d_gene: TRBD1; abundance: .; len: 15; j_gene: TRBJ1-6; v_gene: TRBV5-1; CDR3aa: CASSLTTGDNSPLHF; CDR3nt: TGCGCCAGCAGCTTAACGACAGGGGATAATTCACCCCTCCACTTT